Listed below are T cell receptor beta chains from one sample, sequenced in a study of PD-1 blockade in classical Hodgkin lymphoma. Sequencing was performed with immunoSEQ multiplex PCR; in TCRdb, only in-frame clones are kept and a portion is missing. The sample lists 20,000 to 25,000 clones; 85% to 95% were seen once. Specimen: CD4+ T cells from blood. These TCRs come from a human donor with classical Hodgkin lymphoma. Each CDR3 is given with its conserved first and last residue. The order of the fields is J gene, clone size, V gene, CDR3 protein. The size of a clone is reported for some rows only, either as once, few or many, or as a class for expanded clones.

TRBJ1-5	.	TRBV5-5	CASSLVPGENQPQHF
TRBJ1-5	few	TRBV2	CASNHRDGNQPQHF
TRBJ2-5	.	TRBV5-1	CASSLGTGARETQYF
TRBJ1-4	.	TRBV19	CASNSGHNNEKLFF
TRBJ1-3	.	TRBV5-4	CASSSQGSGNTIYF
TRBJ2-7	.	TRBV29-1	CSVTPAGPRYEQYF
TRBJ2-7	.	TRBV2	CASSSSPGSLYEQYF
TRBJ1-6	.	TRBV12-5	CASGLVPKGGSSSYNSPLHF
TRBJ1-1	once	TRBV21-1	CASSKGARIQNTEAFF
TRBJ2-1	.	TRBV28	CASRTPGTVKEQFF
TRBJ2-4	.	TRBV7-8	CASSLARTGTIAKNIQYF
TRBJ1-3	.	TRBV28	CASTVLRGGSGNTIYF
TRBJ2-1	.	TRBV7-9	CASSLLAGYNEQFF
TRBJ2-1	once	TRBV28	CASSLIWGGYNEQFF
TRBJ2-2	.	TRBV5-4	CASSLGPGNTGELFF
TRBJ1-5	.	TRBV4-2	CASSPRDSFGQPQHF
TRBJ2-7	.	TRBV6-1	CAITGGSYEQYF
TRBJ1-2	.	TRBV15	CATSRDPLGQDGYTF
TRBJ2-2	.	TRBV27	CASSLFALAGLNTGELFF
TRBJ1-2	.	TRBV23-1	CASSQSEMSPGRSYGYTF
TRBJ1-5	.	TRBV6-7	CASSYGSRYCQPQHF
TRBJ1-2	.	TRBV7-9	CASSPLRQEASRGYTF
TRBJ1-1	.	TRBV5-1	CASSLAPSGEAFF
TRBJ1-2	few	TRBV2	CASLGELIYGYTF
TRBJ2-2	.	TRBV5-1	CASSYIQGFGELFF
TRBJ2-1	.	TRBV5-1	CASSSGGTGPYNEQFF
TRBJ1-3	once	TRBV5-5	CASSSPGRYSSGNTIYF
TRBJ2-1	.	TRBV5-6	CASSLYQGALLNEQFF
TRBJ1-1	.	TRBV6-5	CASSHRSTEAFF
TRBJ1-2	once	TRBV6-1	CASSEASLIEGYTF
TRBJ2-7	.	TRBV6-6	CASSYSGGGSSYEQYF
TRBJ2-7	.	TRBV6-5	CASTRGGSFEQYF
TRBJ1-1	.	TRBV19	CASSARAEAFF
TRBJ1-2	.	TRBV28	CASSLFRDSYGYTF
TRBJ1-2	.	TRBV4-1	CASSPSGRSNYGYTF
TRBJ1-2	.	TRBV10-3	CATRGGRGLYGYTF
TRBJ1-1	once	TRBV18	CASSSQMNTEAFF
TRBJ1-1	.	TRBV5-1	CASSLASGRLNTEAFF
TRBJ2-2	.	TRBV5-6	CASSFGDRDSAGELFF
TRBJ2-5	.	TRBV2	CASSDVSGIAETQYF
TRBJ1-2	.	TRBV5-5	CASSLDSGQPDTF
TRBJ2-5	.	TRBV11-3	CASSLGGQGETQYF
TRBJ1-4	.	TRBV5-4	CASSFTAQVEKLFF
TRBJ1-1	.	TRBV5-1	CASSLDGYTEAFF